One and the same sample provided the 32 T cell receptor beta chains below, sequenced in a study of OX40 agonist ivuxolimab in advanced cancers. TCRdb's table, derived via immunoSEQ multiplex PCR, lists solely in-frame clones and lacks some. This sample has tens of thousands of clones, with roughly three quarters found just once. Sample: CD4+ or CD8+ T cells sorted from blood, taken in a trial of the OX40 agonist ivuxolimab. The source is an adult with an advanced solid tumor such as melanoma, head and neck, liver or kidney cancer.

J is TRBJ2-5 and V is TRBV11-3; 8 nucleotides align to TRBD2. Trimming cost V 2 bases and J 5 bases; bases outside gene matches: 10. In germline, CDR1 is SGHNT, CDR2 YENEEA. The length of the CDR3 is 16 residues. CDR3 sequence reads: CASSLPPGGTRETQYF. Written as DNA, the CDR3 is TGTGCCAGCAGCTTACCCCCGGGGGGGACTCGGGAGACCCAGTACTTC.

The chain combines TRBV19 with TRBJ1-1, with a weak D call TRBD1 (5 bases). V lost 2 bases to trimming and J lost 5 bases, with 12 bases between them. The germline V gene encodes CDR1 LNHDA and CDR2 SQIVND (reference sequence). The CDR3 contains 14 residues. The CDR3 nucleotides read TGTGCCAGTAGTATACCGGGGCCAAAAACTGAAGCTTTCTTT. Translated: CASSIPGPKTEAFF.

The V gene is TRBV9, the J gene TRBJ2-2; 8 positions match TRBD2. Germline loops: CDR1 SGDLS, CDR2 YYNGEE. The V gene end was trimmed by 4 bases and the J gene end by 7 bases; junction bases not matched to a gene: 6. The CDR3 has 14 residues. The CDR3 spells CASSTGGAIGELFF. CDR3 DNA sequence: TGTGCCAGCAGCACCGGGGGGGCGATCGGGGAGCTGTTTTTT.

The DNA for the CDR3 is TGTGCCAGCAGCGCAGAGGGGACAGTCACCGGGGAGCTGTTTTTT. Protein: CASSAEGTVTGELFF. The genes are TRBV9 and TRBJ2-2; TRBD1 aligns across 7 bases. CDR3 length: 15 residues. The germline CDR1 and CDR2 sequences are SGDLS and YYNGEE. Trimming at V came to 3 bases and at J to 4 bases, leaving 6 bases not matched to a gene.

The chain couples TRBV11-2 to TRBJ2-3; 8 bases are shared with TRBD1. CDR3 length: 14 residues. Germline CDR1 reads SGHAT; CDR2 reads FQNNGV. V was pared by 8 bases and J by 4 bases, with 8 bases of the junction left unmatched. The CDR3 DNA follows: TGTGCCAGCGGCCATCAGGGGGCCTCAGATACGCAGTATTTT. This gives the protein CASGHQGASDTQYF. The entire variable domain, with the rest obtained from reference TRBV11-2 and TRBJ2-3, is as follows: EAGVAQSPRYKIIEKRQSVAFWCNPISGHATLYWYQQILGQGPKLLIQFQNNGVVDDSQLPKDRFSAERLKGVDSTLKIQPAKLEDSAVYLCASGHQGASDTQYFGPGTRLTVL.

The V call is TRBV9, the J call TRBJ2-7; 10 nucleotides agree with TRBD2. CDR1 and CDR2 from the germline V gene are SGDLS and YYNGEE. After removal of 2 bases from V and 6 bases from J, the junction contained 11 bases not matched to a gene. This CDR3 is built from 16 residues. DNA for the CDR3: TGTGCCAGCAGCGTCGATAGCGGGGGGCCGGGTGGCGAGCAGTACTTC. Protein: CASSVDSGGPGGEQYF.

The CDR3 loop is CASSQDMGRGTDTQYF. The CDR3 nucleotides are TGTGCCAGCAGCCAAGATATGGGCAGAGGCACAGATACGCAGTATTTT. The V call is TRBV4-2, the J call TRBJ2-3; D is unclear. V lost 0 bases to trimming and J lost 1 base, with 11 bases between them. This CDR3 spans 16 amino acids. The germline gives CDR1 LGHNA, CDR2 YNFKEQ.

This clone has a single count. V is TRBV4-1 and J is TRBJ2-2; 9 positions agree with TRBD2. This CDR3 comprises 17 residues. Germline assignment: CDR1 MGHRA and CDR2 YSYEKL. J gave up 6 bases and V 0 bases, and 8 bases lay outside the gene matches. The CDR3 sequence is CASSQDLSLAGPGELFF. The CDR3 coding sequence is TGCGCCAGCAGCCAAGATTTGTCGCTAGCGGGGCCCGGGGAGCTGTTTTTT.

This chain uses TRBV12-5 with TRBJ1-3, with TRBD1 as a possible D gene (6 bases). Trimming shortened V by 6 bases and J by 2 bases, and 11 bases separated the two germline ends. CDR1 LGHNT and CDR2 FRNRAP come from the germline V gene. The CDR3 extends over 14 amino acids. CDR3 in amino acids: CASGGGTAGNTIYF. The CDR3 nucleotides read TGTGCTAGTGGAGGGGGGACTGCTGGAAACACCATATATTTT.

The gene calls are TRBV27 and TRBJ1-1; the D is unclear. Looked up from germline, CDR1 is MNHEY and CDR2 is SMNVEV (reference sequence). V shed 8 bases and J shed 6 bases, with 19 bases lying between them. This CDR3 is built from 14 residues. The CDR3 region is CASAPGPAVAEAFF. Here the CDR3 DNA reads TGTGCCAGCGCGCCCGGGCCCGCCGTCGCTGAAGCTTTCTTT.

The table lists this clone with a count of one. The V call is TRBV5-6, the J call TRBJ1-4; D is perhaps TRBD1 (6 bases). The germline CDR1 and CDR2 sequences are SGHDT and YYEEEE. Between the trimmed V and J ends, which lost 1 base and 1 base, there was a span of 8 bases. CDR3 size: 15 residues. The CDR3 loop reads CASSLKGVTNEKLFF. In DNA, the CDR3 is TGTGCCAGCAGCTTGAAGGGGGTAACTAATGAAAAACTGTTTTTT.

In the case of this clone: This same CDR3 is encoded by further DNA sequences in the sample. The CDR3 DNA sequence: TGCAGCGTTGAAGGCGGACGGGCTAACTATGGCTACACCTTC. Translating it yields CSVEGGRANYGYTF. The chain employs TRBV29-1 and TRBJ1-2; D remains ambiguous. The germline V gene has CDR1 SQVTM and CDR2 ANQGSEA. CDR3 length: 14 amino acids. Trimming removed 1 base at V and 0 bases at J, with 9 bases between.

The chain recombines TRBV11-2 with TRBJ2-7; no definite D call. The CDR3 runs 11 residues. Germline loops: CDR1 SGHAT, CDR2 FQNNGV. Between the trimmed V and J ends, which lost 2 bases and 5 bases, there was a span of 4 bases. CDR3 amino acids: CASSLLNEQYF. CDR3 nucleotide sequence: TGTGCCAGCAGCTTATTGAACGAGCAGTACTTC.

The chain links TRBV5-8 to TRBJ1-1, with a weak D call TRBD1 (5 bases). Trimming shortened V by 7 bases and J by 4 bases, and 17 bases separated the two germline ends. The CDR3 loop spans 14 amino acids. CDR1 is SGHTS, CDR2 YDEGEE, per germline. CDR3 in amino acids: CASVGREWGTEAFF. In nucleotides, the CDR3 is TGTGCCAGCGTGGGGCGGGAGTGGGGCACTGAAGCTTTCTTT.

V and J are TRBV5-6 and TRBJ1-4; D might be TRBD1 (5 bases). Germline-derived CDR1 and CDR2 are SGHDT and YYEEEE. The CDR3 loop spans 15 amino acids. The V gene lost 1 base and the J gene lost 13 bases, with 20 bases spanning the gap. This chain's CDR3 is CASSLKTSSEGRLFF. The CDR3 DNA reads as TGTGCCAGCAGCTTGAAGACGTCGAGTGAGGGGAGACTGTTTTTT.

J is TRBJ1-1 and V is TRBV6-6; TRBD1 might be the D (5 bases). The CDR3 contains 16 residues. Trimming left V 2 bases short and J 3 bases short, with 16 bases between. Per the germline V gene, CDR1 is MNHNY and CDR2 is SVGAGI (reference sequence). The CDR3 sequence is CASSYEASGQYTEAFF. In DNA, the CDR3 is TGTGCCAGCAGTTACGAGGCTTCAGGGCAGTACACTGAAGCTTTCTTT.

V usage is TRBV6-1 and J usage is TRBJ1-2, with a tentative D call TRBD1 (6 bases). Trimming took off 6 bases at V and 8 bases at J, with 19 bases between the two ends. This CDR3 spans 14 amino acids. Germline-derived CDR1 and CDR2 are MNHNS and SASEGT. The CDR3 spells CASRDGGAMAGYTF. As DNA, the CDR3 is TGTGCCAGCAGGGACGGGGGGGCTATGGCCGGCTACACCTTC.

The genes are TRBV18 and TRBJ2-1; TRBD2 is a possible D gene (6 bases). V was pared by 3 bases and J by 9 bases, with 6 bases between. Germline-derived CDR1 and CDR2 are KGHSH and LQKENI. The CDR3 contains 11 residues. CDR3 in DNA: TGTGCCAGCTCACCGGGGGGTGAGCAGTTCTTC. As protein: CASSPGGEQFF.

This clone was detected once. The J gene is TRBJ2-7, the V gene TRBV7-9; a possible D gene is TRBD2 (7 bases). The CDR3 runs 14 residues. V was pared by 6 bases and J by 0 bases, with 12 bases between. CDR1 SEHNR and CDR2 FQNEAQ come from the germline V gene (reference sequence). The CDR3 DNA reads TGTGCCAGCAGTCCGGGGGGCCTCTCCTACGAGCAGTACTTC. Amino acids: CASSPGGLSYEQYF.

In DNA, the CDR3 is TGCGCCAGCAGCAGAATGGACAGGGGAAACACCATATATTTT. Amino acid sequence: CASSRMDRGNTIYF. The gene calls are TRBV5-1 and TRBJ1-3; 7 positions match TRBD1. The trim removed 4 bases at V and 4 bases at J, leaving 5 bases unmatched. CDR1 and CDR2 (germline): SGHRS, YFSETQ. This CDR3 has 14 residues.

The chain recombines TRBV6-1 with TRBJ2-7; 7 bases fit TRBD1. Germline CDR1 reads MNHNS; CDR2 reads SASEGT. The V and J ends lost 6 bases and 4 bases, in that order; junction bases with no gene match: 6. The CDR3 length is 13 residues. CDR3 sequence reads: CASSGTVSYEQYF. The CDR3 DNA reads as TGTGCCAGCAGCGGGACAGTTTCTTACGAGCAGTACTTC.

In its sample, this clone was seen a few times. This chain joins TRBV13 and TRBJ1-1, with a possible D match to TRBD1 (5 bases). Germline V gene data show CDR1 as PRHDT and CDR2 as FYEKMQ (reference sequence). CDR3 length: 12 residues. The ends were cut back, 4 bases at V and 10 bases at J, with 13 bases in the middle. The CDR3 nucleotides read TGTGCCAGCAGCTACGGGACGGATGGAGCTTTCTTT. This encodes CASSYGTDGAFF.

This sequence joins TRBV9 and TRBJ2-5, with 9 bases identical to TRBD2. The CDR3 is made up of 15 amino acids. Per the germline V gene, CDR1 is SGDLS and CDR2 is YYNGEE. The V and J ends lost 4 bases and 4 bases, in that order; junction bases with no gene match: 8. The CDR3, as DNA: TGTGCCAGCAGCTCAGGGGGTAGCGGGGGAGAGACCCAGTACTTC. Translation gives CASSSGGSGGETQYF.

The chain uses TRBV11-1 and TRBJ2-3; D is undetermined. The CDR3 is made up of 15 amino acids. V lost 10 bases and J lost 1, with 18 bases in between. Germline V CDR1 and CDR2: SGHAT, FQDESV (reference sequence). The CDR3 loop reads CATQLGIERTDTQYF. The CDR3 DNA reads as TGTGCCACTCAGCTTGGTATAGAGCGCACAGATACGCAGTATTTT. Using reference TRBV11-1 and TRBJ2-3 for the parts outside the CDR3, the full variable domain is EAEVAQSPRYKITEKSQAVAFWCDPISGHATLYWYRQILGQGPELLVQFQDESVVDDSQLPKDRFSAERLKGVDSTLKIQPAELGDSAMYLCATQLGIERTDTQYFGPGTRLTVL.

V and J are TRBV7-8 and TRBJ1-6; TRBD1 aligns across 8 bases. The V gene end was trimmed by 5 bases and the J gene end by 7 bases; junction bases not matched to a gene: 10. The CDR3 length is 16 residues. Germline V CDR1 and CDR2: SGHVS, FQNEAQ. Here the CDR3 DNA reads TGTGCCAGCAGCACCACCGGGACAGGTGGAAATTCACCCCTCCACTTT. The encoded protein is CASSTTGTGGNSPLHF.

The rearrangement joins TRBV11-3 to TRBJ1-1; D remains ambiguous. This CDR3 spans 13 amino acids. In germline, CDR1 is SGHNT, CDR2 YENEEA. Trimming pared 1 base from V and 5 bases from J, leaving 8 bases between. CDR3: CASSLALGTEAFF. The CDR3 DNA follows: TGTGCCAGCAGCTTAGCTTTAGGGACTGAAGCTTTCTTT.

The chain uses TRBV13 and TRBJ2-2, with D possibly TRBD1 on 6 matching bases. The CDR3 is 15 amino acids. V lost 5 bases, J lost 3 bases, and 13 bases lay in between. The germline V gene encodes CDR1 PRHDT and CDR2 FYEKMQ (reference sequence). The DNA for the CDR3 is TGTGCCAGCAGCGAACAGGGTGTTCACACCGGGGAGCTGTTTTTT. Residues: CASSEQGVHTGELFF.

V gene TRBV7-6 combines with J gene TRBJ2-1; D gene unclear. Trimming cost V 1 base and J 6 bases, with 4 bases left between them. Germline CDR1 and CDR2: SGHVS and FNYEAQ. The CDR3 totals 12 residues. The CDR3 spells CASSLVSNEQFF. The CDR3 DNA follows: TGTGCCAGCAGCTTAGTGAGCAATGAGCAGTTCTTC.

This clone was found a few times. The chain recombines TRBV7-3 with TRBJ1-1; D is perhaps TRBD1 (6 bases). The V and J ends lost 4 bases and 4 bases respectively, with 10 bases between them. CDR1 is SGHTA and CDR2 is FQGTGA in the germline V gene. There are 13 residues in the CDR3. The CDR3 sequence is CASSSIQGTEAFF. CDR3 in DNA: TGTGCCAGCAGCTCGATACAGGGCACTGAAGCTTTCTTT.

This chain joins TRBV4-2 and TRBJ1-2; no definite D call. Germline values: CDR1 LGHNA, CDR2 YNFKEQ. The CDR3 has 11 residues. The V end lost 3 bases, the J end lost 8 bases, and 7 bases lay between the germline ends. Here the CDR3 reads CASSQEEGYTF. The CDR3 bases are TGTGCCAGCAGCCAGGAGGAGGGCTACACCTTC.

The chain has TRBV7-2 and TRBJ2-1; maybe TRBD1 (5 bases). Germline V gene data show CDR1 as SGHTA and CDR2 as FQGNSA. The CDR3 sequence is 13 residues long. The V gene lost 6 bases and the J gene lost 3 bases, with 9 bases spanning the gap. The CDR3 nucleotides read TGTGCCAGCAGTCAGGGTAGCTACAATGAGCAGTTCTTC. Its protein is CASSQGSYNEQFF.

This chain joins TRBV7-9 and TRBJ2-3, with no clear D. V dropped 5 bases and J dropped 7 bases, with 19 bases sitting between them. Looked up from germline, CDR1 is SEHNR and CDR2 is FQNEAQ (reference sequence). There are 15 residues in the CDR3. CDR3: CASSETKVRRYTQYF. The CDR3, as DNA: TGTGCCAGCAGCGAAACTAAGGTTAGACGGTATACGCAGTATTTT.